These 21 T cell receptor beta chains were all obtained from the same sample, sequenced in a study of shared clonotypes between healthy human individuals. Sequencing was performed with immunoSEQ multiplex PCR; in TCRdb, only in-frame clones are kept and a portion is missing. Seen here are millions of clones, 90% to 95% observed once, and the top ten hold 0.13%. The sample taken for sequencing was naive CD4+ T cells sorted from blood. Subset of the sample: CD45RA+ positively selected. All receptors derive from a young man in good health.

V and J are TRBV5-1 and TRBJ2-3; TRBD1 might be the D (5 bases). The CDR3 covers 13 residues. Germline V CDR1 and CDR2: SGHRS, YFSETQ. Trimming shortened V by 5 bases and J by 2 bases, and 9 bases separated the two germline ends. The CDR3: CASRRQYTDTQYF. CDR3 nucleotides: TGCGCCAGCAGACGACAGTACACAGATACGCAGTATTTT.

The chain joins TRBV6-5 to TRBJ2-7; possibly TRBD1 for D (5 bases). The CDR3 totals 15 residues. From germline, CDR1 is MNHEY and CDR2 SVGAGI. Trimming removed 2 bases from V and 1 base from J, with 12 bases in between. DNA for the CDR3: TGTGCCAGCAGTTACAGAGCAGGGTTTTCCTACGAGCAGTACTTC. This sequence encodes CASSYRAGFSYEQYF.

The genes are TRBV25-1 and TRBJ1-2; D is unclear. The CDR3 totals 17 residues. Trimming removed 0 bases from V and 12 bases from J, with 26 bases in between. The germline CDR1 and CDR2 sequences are MGHDK and SYGVNS. The DNA for the CDR3 is TGTGCCAGCAGTGAATATAGGTTCCTCATCGGTCCGCGGTCAGACACCTTC. It specifies CASSEYRFLIGPRSDTF.

The V gene is TRBV18, the J gene TRBJ1-4, with unresolved D. The CDR3 has 15 residues. CDR1 is KGHSH, CDR2 LQKENI, per germline. Deletions cut 2 bases from V and 0 bases from J, with 7 bases between. For the CDR3, the DNA is TGTGCCAGCTCACCAATTACAGCAACTAATGAAAAACTGTTTTTT. The encoded protein is CASSPITATNEKLFF.

The chain employs TRBV6-1 and TRBJ1-2; D not resolved. CDR1 and CDR2 (germline): MNHNS, SASEGT. The CDR3 contains 15 residues. The ends were cut back, 0 bases at V and 4 bases at J, with 12 bases in the middle. CDR3 residues: CASSEAYQLAYGYTF. In nucleotides, the CDR3 is TGTGCCAGCAGTGAAGCGTATCAGTTAGCCTATGGCTACACCTTC.

The chain couples TRBV28 to TRBJ2-3; weak D call: TRBD2 (6 bases). This CDR3 has 20 amino acids. Trimming left V 5 bases short and J 6 bases short, with 33 bases between. Germline V CDR1 and CDR2: MDHEN, SYDVKM. CDR3 bases: TGTGCCAGCAGTCCCAGAGGCCTTCCTGAGCTCAACGGGAGCCTCGATACGCAGTATTTT. It specifies CASSPRGLPELNGSLDTQYF.

The rearrangement joins TRBV12-2 to TRBJ2-7; the table gives TRBD1 as D, unverified against the DNA. TRBV12-2 is a pseudogene locus. This CDR3 region has 21 residues. The CDR3 DNA follows: TGTGCAAGTCGCTCAGCCCACAATAAAGTCCATGACAGGGTGACTTCCTACGAGCAGTACTTC. Translating gives CASRSAHNKVHDRVTSYEQYF.

V and J are TRBV6-6 and TRBJ2-2, with D possibly matching TRBD1 (5 bases). V lost 5 bases and J 6 bases, leaving 16 bases between the germline ends. The CDR3 spans 15 residues. CDR1 and CDR2 from the germline V gene are MNHNY and SVGAGI (reference sequence). The CDR3 protein is CASSPDSNLAGELFF. The CDR3 bases are TGTGCCAGCAGTCCCGACAGCAACCTTGCCGGGGAGCTGTTTTTT.

J is TRBJ2-3 and V is TRBV5-4; 9 nucleotides match TRBD2. J lost 1 base, V lost 2 bases, and 2 bases had no gene match. The germline V gene has CDR1 SGHNT and CDR2 YYREEE (reference sequence). The CDR3 runs 15 residues. The CDR3 nucleotides are TGTGCCAGCAGCTTAAGACTAGCGGGCACAGATACGCAGTATTTT. It specifies CASSLRLAGTDTQYF.

The chain uses TRBV10-3 and TRBJ1-4; unclear D gene. This CDR3 spans 13 amino acids. CDR1 ENHRY and CDR2 SYGVKD come from the germline V gene. V shed 4 bases and J shed 5 bases, with 8 bases lying between them. The DNA for the CDR3 is TGTGCCATCAGTGCGTCTGCAAATGAAAAACTGTTTTTT. It is translated as CAISASANEKLFF.

The V gene is TRBV11-2, the J gene TRBJ2-2; D unresolved. The length of the CDR3 is 13 residues. Germline V gene data show CDR1 as SGHAT and CDR2 as FQNNGV. The V end was cut by 5 bases, the J end by 7 bases, with 11 bases between. CDR3 bases: TGTGCCAGCAGCACGTGGGAAATCGGGGAGCTGTTTTTT. Its translation is CASSTWEIGELFF. The full variable domain, with the rest looked up from reference TRBV11-2 and TRBJ2-2, is EAGVAQSPRYKIIEKRQSVAFWCNPISGHATLYWYQQILGQGPKLLIQFQNNGVVDDSQLPKDRFSAERLKGVDSTLKIQPAKLEDSAVYLCASSTWEIGELFFGEGSRLTVL.

The chain employs TRBV18 and TRBJ2-2, with TRBD1 as a possible D gene (6 bases). CDR1 is KGHSH, CDR2 LQKENI, per germline. Trimming removed 3 bases from V and 1 base from J, with 9 bases in between. CDR3 size: 15 residues. The CDR3 DNA sequence: TGTGCCAGCTCACCTTCGACAGGGAACACCGGGGAGCTGTTTTTT. Amino acids: CASSPSTGNTGELFF.

The rearrangement uses TRBV5-1 and TRBJ1-3; 8 positions agree with TRBD1. J was trimmed by 6 bases and V by 0 bases; bases with no gene match: 5. This CDR3 is 15 amino acids long. Germline assignment: CDR1 SGHRS and CDR2 YFSETQ. The CDR3 sequence: CASSLEGQELNTIYF. Here the CDR3 DNA reads TGCGCCAGCAGCTTGGAGGGACAGGAACTAAACACCATATATTTT.

This chain connects TRBV27 to TRBJ1-1; possible D gene TRBD1, 5 bases. This CDR3 contains 13 residues. Trimming cost V 3 bases and J 6 bases, with 11 bases left between them. Per germline, CDR1 MNHEY and CDR2 SMNVEV (reference sequence). The CDR3 coding sequence is TGTGCCAGCAGTTTCCGTCCAGGGTCTGAAGCTTTCTTT. Translating gives CASSFRPGSEAFF.

The chain combines TRBV5-1 with TRBJ2-7, with 7 bases lining up with TRBD1. The CDR3 totals 15 residues. V gave up 4 bases and J gave up 1 base; unmatched junction bases: 8. The germline gives CDR1 SGHRS, CDR2 YFSETQ. The CDR3 is CASSRGQSGSYEQYF. CDR3 bases: TGCGCCAGCAGCCGGGGACAGTCGGGGTCCTACGAGCAGTACTTC.

CDR3 sequence reads: CSTETGANSGNTIYF. CDR3 coding DNA: TGTTCCACGGAGACAGGGGCAAACTCTGGAAACACCATATATTTT. The genes are TRBV10-3 and TRBJ1-3, with TRBD1 identical over 8 bases. The CDR3 has 15 amino acids. Germline V gene sequence: CDR1 ENHRY, CDR2 SYGVKD.

The V gene is TRBV5-1, the J gene TRBJ2-6; no clear D gene. Germline V lookup: CDR1 SGHRS, CDR2 YFSETQ. There are 14 residues in the CDR3. Trimming removed 5 bases at V and 1 base at J, with 7 bases between. CDR3 protein: CASSSESGANVLTF. The CDR3 DNA reads TGCGCCAGCAGTTCAGAATCTGGGGCCAACGTCCTGACTTTC. The whole variable domain, remainder taken from reference TRBV5-1 and TRBJ2-6, is KAGVTQTPRYLIKTRGQQVTLSCSPISGHRSVSWYQQTPGQGLQFLFEYFSETQRNKGNFPGRFSGRQFSNSRSEMNVSTLELGDSALYLCASSSESGANVLTFGAGSRLTVL.

The chain recombines TRBV4-1 with TRBJ2-1, with 10 bases aligning to TRBD2. The CDR3 is 17 residues long. In germline, CDR1 is MGHRA, CDR2 YSYEKL. The V segment lost 0 bases and the J segment 7 bases; nucleotides outside the gene matches: 9. The CDR3 spells CASSQESSGGVDNEQFF. The CDR3 DNA sequence: TGCGCCAGCAGCCAAGAATCCAGCGGGGGGGTCGATAATGAGCAGTTCTTC.

The rearrangement uses TRBV25-1 and TRBJ2-7; unclear D gene. The CDR3 length is 13 residues. Between the trimmed V and J ends, which lost 3 bases and 4 bases, there was a span of 10 bases. CDR1 is MGHDK, CDR2 SYGVNS, per germline. The CDR3 DNA sequence: TGTGCCAGCAGTGACCATCTACGATACGAGCAGTACTTC. This translates into CASSDHLRYEQYF.

The CDR3 region has the DNA TGTGCCTGGAGCAAGACAGGGAAAATGGACTATGGCTACACCTTC. Protein sequence: CAWSKTGKMDYGYTF. The chain combines TRBV30 with TRBJ1-2; TRBD1 matches 7 bases. The CDR3 runs 15 residues. V lost 3 bases, J lost 3 bases, and 10 bases stayed unmatched. Germline V lookup: CDR1 GTSNPN, CDR2 SVGIG (reference sequence).

This rearrangement joins TRBV13 to TRBJ2-1, with 8 bases aligning to TRBD2. The V gene's germline CDR1 is PRHDT and CDR2 FYEKMQ (reference sequence). The trim removed 5 bases at V and 1 base at J, leaving 4 bases unmatched. The CDR3 is made up of 15 amino acids. CDR3 residues: CASSKLAASYNEQFF. In DNA, the CDR3 is TGTGCCAGCAGCAAACTAGCGGCATCCTACAATGAGCAGTTCTTC.